This T cell receptor (beta chain) was sequenced in a study of blood T cell repertoires in COVID-19. In germline, CDR1 is LNHDA, CDR2 SQIVND (reference sequence). Trimming removed 6 bases at V and 1 base at J, with 12 bases between. This CDR3 is 14 amino acids long. Libraries were prepared by immunoSEQ multiplex PCR; TCRdb keeps only in-frame clonotypes and omits some of them. The sample has 150,000 to 200,000 clones, 70% to 85% seen once. The sequenced sample was PBMCs or T cells enriched from blood (not recorded which). The chain joins TRBV19 to TRBJ1-2, with D unclear. The TCR comes from a man aged 50 to 59 who had recovered from COVID-19. CDR3 nucleotides: TGTGCCAGTAGGAGGGCGGGGATTAACTATGGCTACACCTTC. Translated: CASRRAGINYGYTF.